The next 6 T cell receptor beta chains were all read from a single sample in a study of T cell repertoires in cytomegalovirus infection. What these receptors recognize is not known. TCRdb re-called the reads with MiXCR, one entry per CDR3 protein. The sample contains 40,000 to 55,000 distinct CDR3 sequences, roughly 20% of which appear only once. The specimen comprised CD8+ T cells from cultured PBMCs, sampled from culture after CMV antigen stimulation. The receptors were sampled from a human donor in good health (CMV status not recorded). Some clones in this sample may be carry-over from other donors' samples.

The J gene is TRBJ2-2, the V gene TRBV29-1, with TRBD1 matching over 10 bases. The V gene's germline CDR1 is SQVTM and CDR2 ANQGSEA. V shed 4 bases and J 7 bases; nucleotides not matched to a gene: 9. CDR3 length: 15 residues. The CDR3 sequence is CSVARTGGGGGELFF. The CDR3 DNA follows: TGCAGCGTTGCCCGGACAGGGGGAGGCGGCGGGGAGCTGTTTTTT.

This sequence joins TRBV7-2 and TRBJ2-7, with 7 bases that match TRBD1. The junction had 5 bases not matched to a gene; V was cut back by 3 bases and J by 3 bases. This CDR3 has 14 amino acids. The germline V gene encodes CDR1 SGHTA and CDR2 FQGNSA. CDR3 bases: TGTGCCAGCAGCTTCGCGCCAGGGGGCTACGAGCAGTACTTC. Protein product: CASSFAPGGYEQYF.

The CDR3 coding sequence is TGTGCCAGCTCCCCTTCGGGTCATCAGCCCCAGCATTTT. This encodes CASSPSGHQPQHF. The rearrangement uses TRBV7-2 and TRBJ1-5; D remains ambiguous. The V gene lost 8 bases and the J gene lost 5 bases, with 13 bases spanning the gap. This CDR3 has 13 amino acids. CDR1 and CDR2 from the germline V gene are SGHTA and FQGNSA.

This clonotype was seen only a few times. The rearrangement uses TRBV7-2 and TRBJ2-2; a weak D match, TRBD2 (5 bases). Germline-derived CDR1 and CDR2 are SGHTA and FQGNSA. This CDR3 comprises 15 residues. Trimming pared 4 bases from V and 1 base from J, leaving 10 bases between. This chain's CDR3 is CASSSGVMNTGELFF. The CDR3 nucleotides are TGTGCCAGCAGCTCCGGGGTGATGAACACCGGGGAGCTGTTTTTT.

The chain couples TRBV19 to TRBJ2-7, with 8 bases matching TRBD2. Germline CDR1 and CDR2: LNHDA and SQIVND (reference sequence). With 3 bases clipped from V and 6 bases from J, the junction kept 4 bases outside the gene matches. This CDR3 has 13 residues. The CDR3 sequence is CASSIAGGGEQYF. CDR3 in DNA: TGTGCCAGTAGTATTGCGGGGGGCGGCGAGCAGTACTTC.

This clonotype occurred many times. The J gene is TRBJ2-1, the V gene TRBV7-8; D uncertain. The CDR3 consists of 14 residues. The V end lost 1 base, the J end lost 5 bases, and 9 bases lay between the germline ends. Germline CDR1 and CDR2: SGHVS and FQNEAQ. The CDR3 region has the DNA TGTGCCAGCAGCTTAGAGGGAAATCACAATGAGCAGTTCTTC. This encodes CASSLEGNHNEQFF. Using reference TRBV7-8 and TRBJ2-1 for the parts outside the CDR3, the full variable domain is GAGVSQSPRYKVAKRGQDVALRCDPISGHVSLFWYQQALGQGPEFLTYFQNEAQLDKSGLPSDRFFAERPEGSVSTLKIQRTQQEDSAVYLCASSLEGNHNEQFFGPGTRLTVL.